The 3 T cell receptor beta chains below were found in one sample sequenced in a study of cytomegalovirus exposure and HLA in healthy donors. Use of 60 Vbeta and 13 Jbeta primers characterized the PCR. Here immunoSEQ multiplex PCR was the method, and the copy in TCRdb shows in-frame clones only, minus some. The table shows about 150,000 clones, with about 88% occurring only once. Sequences were obtained from PBMCs. The receptors were gathered from a woman aged 18-35 years in good health and CMV-seronegative.

Only a few counts were recorded for this clone. In DNA, the CDR3 is TGTGCCAGCAGTGGGCTGGGCATACGGGAGCAGTACTTC. Translation gives CASSGLGIREQYF. The chain carries TRBV27 and TRBJ2-7; D unclear. Trimming pared 5 bases from V and 7 bases from J, leaving 15 bases between. CDR3 length: 13 amino acids. CDR1 is MNHEY and CDR2 is SMNVEV in the germline V gene (reference sequence).

The V call is TRBV27, the J call TRBJ2-5; a possible D gene is TRBD2 (5 bases). The J call may be incorrect, as the DNA end agrees better with TRBJ2-7. This CDR3 has 16 residues. Germline V gene lookup returns CDR1 MNHEY and CDR2 SMNVEV (reference sequence). CDR3 coding DNA: TGTGCCAGCAGTTTTTCCTTTGGGGAGTCAACCTACGAGCAGTACTTC. This encodes CASSFSFGESTYEQYF.

The chain joins TRBV4-3 to TRBJ2-6; D is possibly TRBD1 (5 bases). CDR1 LGHNA and CDR2 YSLEER come from the germline V gene. This CDR3 has 15 residues. V dropped 5 bases and J dropped 2 bases, with 10 bases sitting between them. CDR3 in DNA: TGCGCCAGCAGCGTGGAAGGGGCTGGGGCCAACGTCCTGACTTTC. This sequence encodes CASSVEGAGANVLTF.